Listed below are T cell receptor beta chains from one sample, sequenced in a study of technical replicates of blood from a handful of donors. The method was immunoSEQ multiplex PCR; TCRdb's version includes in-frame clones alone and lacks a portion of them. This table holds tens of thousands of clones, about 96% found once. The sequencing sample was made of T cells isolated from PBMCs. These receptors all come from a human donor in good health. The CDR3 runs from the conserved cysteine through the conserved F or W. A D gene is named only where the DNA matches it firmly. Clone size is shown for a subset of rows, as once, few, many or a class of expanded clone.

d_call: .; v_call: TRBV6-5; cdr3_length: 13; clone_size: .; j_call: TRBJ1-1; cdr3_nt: TGTGCCAGCAGTTACCTCAGGGCCACTGAAGCTTTCTTT; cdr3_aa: CASSYLRATEAFF
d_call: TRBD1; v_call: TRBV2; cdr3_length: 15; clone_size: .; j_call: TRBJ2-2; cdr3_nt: TGTGCCAGCAGTCAAGACAGGGTAGGAACCGGGGAGCTGTTTTTT; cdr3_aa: CASSQDRVGTGELFF
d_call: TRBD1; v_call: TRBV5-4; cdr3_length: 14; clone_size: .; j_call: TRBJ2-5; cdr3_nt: TGTGCCAGCAGCCCCCGGGACAGGCAAGAGACCCAGTACTTC; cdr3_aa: CASSPRDRQETQYF
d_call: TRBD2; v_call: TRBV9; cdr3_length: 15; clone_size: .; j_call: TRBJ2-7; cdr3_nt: TGTGCCAGCAGCGTAGCCGAGCGGGAGCACTACGAGCAGTACTTC; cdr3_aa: CASSVAEREHYEQYF
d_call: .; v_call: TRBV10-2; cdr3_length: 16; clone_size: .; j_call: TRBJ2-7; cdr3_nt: TGCGCCAGCATTAAACTTAACAGGAGTTTTTCGGGCGAGCAGTACTTC; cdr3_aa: CASIKLNRSFSGEQYF
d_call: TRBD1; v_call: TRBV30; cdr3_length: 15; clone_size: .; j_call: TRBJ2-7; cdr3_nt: TGTGCCTGGAGAGAAGCCGGGACAGGGTCCTACGAGCAGTACTTC; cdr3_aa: CAWREAGTGSYEQYF
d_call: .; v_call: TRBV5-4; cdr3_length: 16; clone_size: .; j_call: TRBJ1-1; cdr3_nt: TGTGCCAGCAGCCCCACAGGTATAGGGGTGAACACTGAAGCTTTCTTT; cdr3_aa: CASSPTGIGVNTEAFF
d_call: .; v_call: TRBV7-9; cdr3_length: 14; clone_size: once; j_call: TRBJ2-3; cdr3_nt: TGTGCCAGCAGCTTACCGGGATTGACAGATACGCAGTATTTT; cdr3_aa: CASSLPGLTDTQYF
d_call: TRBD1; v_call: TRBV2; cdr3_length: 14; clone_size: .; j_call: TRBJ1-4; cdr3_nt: TGTGCCAGCAGTGACCTGGGACAGTATGAAAAACTGTTTTTT; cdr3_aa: CASSDLGQYEKLFF
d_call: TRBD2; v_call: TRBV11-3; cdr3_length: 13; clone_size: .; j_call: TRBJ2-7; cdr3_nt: TGTGCCAGCAGCCCCCAGCGGGAGGGGGAGCAGTACTTC; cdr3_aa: CASSPQREGEQYF
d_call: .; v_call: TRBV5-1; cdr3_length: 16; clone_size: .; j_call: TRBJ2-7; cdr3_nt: TGCGCCAGCAGCTCAAGAGATGAGACAGGTATTTACGAGCAGTACTTC; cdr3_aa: CASSSRDETGIYEQYF
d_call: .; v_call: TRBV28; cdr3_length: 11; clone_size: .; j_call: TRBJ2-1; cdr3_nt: TGTGCCAGCAGTCTCCGTAATGAGCAGTTCTTC; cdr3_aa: CASSLRNEQFF
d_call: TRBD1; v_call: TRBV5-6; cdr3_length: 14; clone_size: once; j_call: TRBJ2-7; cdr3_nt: TGTGCCAGCAGCTTCGGGACAGGGATCTACGAGCAGTACTTC; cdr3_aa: CASSFGTGIYEQYF
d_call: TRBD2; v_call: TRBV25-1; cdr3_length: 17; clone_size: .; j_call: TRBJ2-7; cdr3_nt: TGTGCCAGCAGTGAGCACTATACCTTAGCGGGAGTCAACGAGCAGTACTTC; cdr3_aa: CASSEHYTLAGVNEQYF
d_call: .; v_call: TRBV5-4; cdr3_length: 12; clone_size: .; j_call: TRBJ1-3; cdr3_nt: TGTGCCAGCTCGCGAAGCGGAAACACCATATATTTT; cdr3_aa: CASSRSGNTIYF
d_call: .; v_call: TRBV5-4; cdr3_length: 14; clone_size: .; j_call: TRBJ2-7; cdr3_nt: TGTGCCAGCAGCTCGAAAGGACAGCTCTACGAGCAGTACTTC; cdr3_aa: CASSSKGQLYEQYF
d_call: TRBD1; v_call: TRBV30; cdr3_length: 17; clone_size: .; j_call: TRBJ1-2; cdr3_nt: TGTGCCATGGATGCCCGTGTGACAGGGTCGGCTGATCATGGCTACACCTTC; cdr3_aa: CAMDARVTGSADHGYTF
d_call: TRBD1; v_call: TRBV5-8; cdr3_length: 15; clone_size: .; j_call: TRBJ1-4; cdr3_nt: TGTGCCAGCAGCTTGGAAGGGGGCCCTAATGAAAAACTGTTTTTT; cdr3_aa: CASSLEGGPNEKLFF
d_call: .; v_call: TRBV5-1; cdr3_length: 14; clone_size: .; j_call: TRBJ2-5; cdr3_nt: TGCGCCAGCAGCTTGTCAGGGGCCATGCAGACCCAGTACTTC; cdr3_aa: CASSLSGAMQTQYF
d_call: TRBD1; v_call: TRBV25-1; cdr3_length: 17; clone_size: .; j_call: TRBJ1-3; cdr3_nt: TGTGCCAGCAGGGGAGCGCCGGGACAGAGCTCTGGAAACACCATATATTTT; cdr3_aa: CASRGAPGQSSGNTIYF
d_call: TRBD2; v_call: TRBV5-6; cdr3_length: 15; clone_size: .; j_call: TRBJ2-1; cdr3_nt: TGTGCCAGCAGCTTCGGGTCGGGGGGGTACAATGAGCAGTTCTTC; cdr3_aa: CASSFGSGGYNEQFF
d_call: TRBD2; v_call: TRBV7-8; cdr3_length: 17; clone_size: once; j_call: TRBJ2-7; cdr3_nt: TGTGCCAGCAGCCTTCCGACTAGCGGGGAGGGGTCCTACGAGCAGTACTTC; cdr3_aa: CASSLPTSGEGSYEQYF
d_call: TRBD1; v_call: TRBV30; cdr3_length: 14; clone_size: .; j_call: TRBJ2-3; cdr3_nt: TGTGCCTGGAGTCGGACAGGGGTCACAGATACGCAGTATTTT; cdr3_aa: CAWSRTGVTDTQYF
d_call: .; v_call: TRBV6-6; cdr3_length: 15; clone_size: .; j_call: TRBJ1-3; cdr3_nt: TGTGCCAGCAGTTACCCGAAGGGGAACGGAAACACCATATATTTT; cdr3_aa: CASSYPKGNGNTIYF
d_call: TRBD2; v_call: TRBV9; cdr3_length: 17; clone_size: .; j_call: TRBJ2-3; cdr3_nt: TGTGCCAGCAGTGATGCTACACTAGCGGGTAGCACAGATACGCAGTATTTT; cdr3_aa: CASSDATLAGSTDTQYF
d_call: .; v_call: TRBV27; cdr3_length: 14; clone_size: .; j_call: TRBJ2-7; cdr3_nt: TGTGCCAGCAGTTTAGACAGCGGGTCCTACGAGCAGTACTTC; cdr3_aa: CASSLDSGSYEQYF
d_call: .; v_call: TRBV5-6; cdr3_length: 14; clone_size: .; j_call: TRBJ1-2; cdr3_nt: TGTGCCAGCAGCTTCGAGCGGCGGCCCTATGGCTACACCTTC; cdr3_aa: CASSFERRPYGYTF
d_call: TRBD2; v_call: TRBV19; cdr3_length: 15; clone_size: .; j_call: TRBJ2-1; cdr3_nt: TGTGCCAGTACCCCGACTAGCGGGAGGATGAATGAGCAGTTCTTC; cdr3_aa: CASTPTSGRMNEQFF
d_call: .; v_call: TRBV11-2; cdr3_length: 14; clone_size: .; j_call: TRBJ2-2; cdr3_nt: TGTGCCAGTACCGTTCGGGCGAACACCGGGGAGCTGTTTTTT; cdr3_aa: CASTVRANTGELFF
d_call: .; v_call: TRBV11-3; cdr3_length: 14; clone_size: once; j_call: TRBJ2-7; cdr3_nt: TGTGCCAGCAGCCTTAGATTAAGTTCCTACGAGCAGTACTTC; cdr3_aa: CASSLRLSSYEQYF
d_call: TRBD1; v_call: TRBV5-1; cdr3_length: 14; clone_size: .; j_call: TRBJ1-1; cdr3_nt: TGCGCCAGCAGTCGGGACAGGGGAAGCACTGAAGCTTTCTTT; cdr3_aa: CASSRDRGSTEAFF
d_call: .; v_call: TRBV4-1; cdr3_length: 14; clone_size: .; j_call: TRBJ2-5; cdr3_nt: TGCGCCAGCAGCCAAGTCTTCGGGATAGAGACCCAGTACTTC; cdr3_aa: CASSQVFGIETQYF
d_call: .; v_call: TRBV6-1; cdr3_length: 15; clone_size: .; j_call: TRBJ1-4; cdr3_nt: TGTGCCAGCAGTGAAGCACAAGCAACTAATGAAAAACTGTTTTTT; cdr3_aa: CASSEAQATNEKLFF
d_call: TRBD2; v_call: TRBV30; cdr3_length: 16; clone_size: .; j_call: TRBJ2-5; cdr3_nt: TGTGCCTGGAGTGTAGGGTCGGCTAGCGGGGAAGAGACCCAGTACTTC; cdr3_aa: CAWSVGSASGEETQYF
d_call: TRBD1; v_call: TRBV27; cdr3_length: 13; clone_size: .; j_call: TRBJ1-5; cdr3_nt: TGTGCCAGCTCAATCGACAGGGATCAGCCCCAGCATTTT; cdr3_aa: CASSIDRDQPQHF
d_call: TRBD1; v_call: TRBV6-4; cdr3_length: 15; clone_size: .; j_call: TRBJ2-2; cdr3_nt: TGTGCCAGCAGCGGGGACAGGGGCGAATCCGGGGAGCTGTTTTTT; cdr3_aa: CASSGDRGESGELFF
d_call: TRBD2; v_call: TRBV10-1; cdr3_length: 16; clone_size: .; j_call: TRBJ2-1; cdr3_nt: TGCGCCAGCAGTGCGATCCTAGCGGAATCCTACAATGAGCAGTTCTTC; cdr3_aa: CASSAILAESYNEQFF
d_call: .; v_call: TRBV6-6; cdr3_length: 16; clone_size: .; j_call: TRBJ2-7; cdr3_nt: TGTGCCAGCACCGAATGGAGGGGAAGCGTTATCTACGAGCAGTACTTC; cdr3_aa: CASTEWRGSVIYEQYF
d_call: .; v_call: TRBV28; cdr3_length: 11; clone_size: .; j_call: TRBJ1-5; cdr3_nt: TGTGCCAGCAGTTTGTATGAGCCCCAGCATTTT; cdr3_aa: CASSLYEPQHF
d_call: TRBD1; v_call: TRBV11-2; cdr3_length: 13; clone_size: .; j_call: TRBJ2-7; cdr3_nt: TGTGCCAGCAGCTTGGGACAGGGGGACGAGCAGTACTTC; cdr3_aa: CASSLGQGDEQYF
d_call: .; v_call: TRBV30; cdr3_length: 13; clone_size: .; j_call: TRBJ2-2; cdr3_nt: TGTGCCTGGAGTGTTCACAGCACCGGGGAGCTGTTTTTT; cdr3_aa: CAWSVHSTGELFF
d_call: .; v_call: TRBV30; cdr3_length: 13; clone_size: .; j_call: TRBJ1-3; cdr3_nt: TGTGCCTGGAGTCCCCTCTCTGGAAACACCATATATTTT; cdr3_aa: CAWSPLSGNTIYF
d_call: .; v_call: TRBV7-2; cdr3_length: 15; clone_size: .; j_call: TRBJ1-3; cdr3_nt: TGTGCCAGCAGCCCGAGTCTTCCTTTTGGAAACACCATATATTTT; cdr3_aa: CASSPSLPFGNTIYF
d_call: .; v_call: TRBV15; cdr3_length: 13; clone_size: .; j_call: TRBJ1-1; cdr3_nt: TGTGCCACCAGGGAAGACAGGTTCGCTGAAGCTTTCTTT; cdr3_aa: CATREDRFAEAFF
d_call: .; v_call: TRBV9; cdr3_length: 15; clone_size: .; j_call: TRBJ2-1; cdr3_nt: TGTGCCAGCAGCGTGCCTAGCGCAATGGACAATGAGCAGTTCTTC; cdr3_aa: CASSVPSAMDNEQFF
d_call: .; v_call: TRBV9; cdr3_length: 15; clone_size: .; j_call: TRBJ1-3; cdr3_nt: TGTGCCAGCAGCCCAGCCCAGGGGTTACGAAACACCATATATTTT; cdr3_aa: CASSPAQGLRNTIYF
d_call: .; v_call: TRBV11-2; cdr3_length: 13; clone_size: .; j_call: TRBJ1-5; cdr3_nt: TGTGCCAGCAGCTTAGATCTTAAACAGCCCCAGCATTTT; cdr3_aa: CASSLDLKQPQHF
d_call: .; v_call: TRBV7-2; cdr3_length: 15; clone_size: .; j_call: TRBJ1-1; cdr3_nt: TGTGCCAGCAGCTTAGATGTGGGGGGGGCTACTGAAGCTTTCTTT; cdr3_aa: CASSLDVGGATEAFF